These 3 T cell receptor beta chains came from one sample sequenced in a study of T-cell reconstitution after alpha-beta-depleted transplantation in children. A TCRbeta library incorporating unique molecular identifiers was prepared. MiXCR, applied by TCRdb to the PCR reads, yields one record per CDR3 protein. The sample consists of about 980,000 distinct CDR3 sequences, about 26% of them appearing once. The sample in question was PBMCs, mostly from graft donor cells, obtained 360 days after TCRalphabeta/CD19-depleted stem cell transplant. Receptors originate from a boy less than two years old who had a stem cell transplant for SCID, so the T cells may come from the graft donor.

The chain joins TRBV10-3 to TRBJ2-7, with 9 bases lining up with TRBD1. The germline gives CDR1 ENHRY, CDR2 SYGVKD. V gave up 5 bases and J gave up 1 base; unmatched junction bases: 15. The CDR3 extends over 18 amino acids. CDR3 DNA: TGTGCCATCAGTCCTAACTCCGGGACAGGGCTATCTTCCTACGAGCAGTACTTC. This sequence encodes CAISPNSGTGLSSYEQYF.

This clonotype was counted only a few times. This sequence joins TRBV28 and TRBJ2-1; D ambiguous. V was cut by 3 bases and J by 5 bases, with 14 bases left in between. This CDR3 region has 15 residues. CDR1 is MDHEN and CDR2 is SYDVKM in the germline V gene. CDR3 protein: CASSLPGKRNNEQFF. CDR3 in DNA: TGTGCCAGCAGTTTGCCTGGGAAGAGGAACAATGAGCAGTTCTTC.

This chain connects TRBV10-3 to TRBJ2-1; 7 bases align to TRBD1. After removal of 10 bases from V and 7 bases from J, the junction contained 4 bases not matched to a gene. Germline V gene lookup returns CDR1 ENHRY and CDR2 SYGVKD. The CDR3 extends over 11 amino acids. DNA of the CDR3: TGTGCCACCCGACAGGGTAATGAGCAGTTCTTC. Protein sequence: CATRQGNEQFF.